Listed below are T cell receptor beta chains from one sample, sequenced in a study of blood T cell repertoires in COVID-19. Generated by immunoSEQ multiplex PCR, the TCRdb table keeps only in-frame clones and is missing some. The sample lists tens of thousands of clones, 75% to 85% occurring once. Sequenced material: peripheral blood. These receptors all come from a woman aged 70 to 79 with acute or convalescent COVID-19. CDR3s include the opening cysteine and the closing phenylalanine or tryptophan. A D gene is named only where the DNA matches it firmly. Some rows mark clone size as missing; the rest say once, few, many or name a class of expanded clone.

DNA: TGTGCCAGCGGACAGGTTAATGAAAAACTGTTTTTT; CDR3: CASGQVNEKLFF; J: TRBJ1-4; D: TRBD1; V: TRBV7-9; size: .
DNA: TGTGCCACCAGTGATTCAACTAGCGGGAAGCTCGAGCAGTACTTC; CDR3: CATSDSTSGKLEQYF; J: TRBJ2-7; D: TRBD2; V: TRBV24-1; size: .
DNA: TGCGCCAGCAGCTTGGGACTAGCGGGAGACTCGAACACCGGGGAGCTGTTTTTT; CDR3: CASSLGLAGDSNTGELFF; J: TRBJ2-2; D: TRBD2; V: TRBV5-1; size: .
DNA: TGTGCCAGCAGCCTCAGACTAGACTCCTACAATGAGCAGTTCTTC; CDR3: CASSLRLDSYNEQFF; J: TRBJ2-1; D: .; V: TRBV7-9; size: few
DNA: TGCGCCAGCAGTGTTGGACTAGCGGGGGGGAGCACAGATACGCAGTATTTT; CDR3: CASSVGLAGGSTDTQYF; J: TRBJ2-3; D: TRBD2; V: TRBV10-1; size: .
DNA: TGCGCCAGCAGCTTAGGGACAGGGGACATAGAGACCCAGTACTTC; CDR3: CASSLGTGDIETQYF; J: TRBJ2-5; D: TRBD1; V: TRBV5-1; size: .
DNA: TGTGCCAGCTCACCCTCGGCAGGGCTTAATGAAAAACTGTTTTTT; CDR3: CASSPSAGLNEKLFF; J: TRBJ1-4; D: .; V: TRBV18; size: .
DNA: TGTGCCAGCAGTTTAATAGGGACAGTGAACACCGGGGAGCTGTTTTTT; CDR3: CASSLIGTVNTGELFF; J: TRBJ2-2; D: TRBD1; V: TRBV27; size: .
DNA: TGTGCCAGCAGTTTTTGGGCAGGCCTATCCTACGAGCAGTACTTC; CDR3: CASSFWAGLSYEQYF; J: TRBJ2-7; D: .; V: TRBV28; size: .
DNA: TGTGCCAGCACGCTAGCGGAAGAGACCCAGTACTTC; CDR3: CASTLAEETQYF; J: TRBJ2-5; D: TRBD2; V: TRBV6-6; size: few
DNA: TGTGCCAGTAGTACGTTGGGCGGGGCGCGGGGCAATGAGCAGTTCTTC; CDR3: CASSTLGGARGNEQFF; J: TRBJ2-1; D: .; V: TRBV19; size: .
DNA: TGTGCCAGTAGTCCCAGAGGACAGTCCCAGCCCCAGCATTTT; CDR3: CASSPRGQSQPQHF; J: TRBJ1-5; D: .; V: TRBV19; size: few
DNA: TGCGCCAGCAGTGAGGTAGCGGGGGGCACAGATACGCAGTATTTT; CDR3: CASSEVAGGTDTQYF; J: TRBJ2-3; D: TRBD2; V: TRBV10-2; size: .
DNA: TGTGCCAGCAGTTACAGGGGGCACCAGCCCCAGCATTTT; CDR3: CASSYRGHQPQHF; J: TRBJ1-5; D: TRBD1; V: TRBV6-5; size: few
DNA: TGTGCCACCTCGCCGAACAGGGGGGTGCAGCCCCAGCATTTT; CDR3: CATSPNRGVQPQHF; J: TRBJ1-5; D: TRBD1; V: TRBV5-4; size: .
DNA: TGTGCCAGCAGCTTAGGTGTAGGGGGAAACGCTTTCTTT; CDR3: CASSLGVGGNAFF; J: TRBJ1-1; D: .; V: TRBV13; size: .
DNA: TGTGCCAGCAGTGGACAGGGGGGATCACCCCTCCACTTT; CDR3: CASSGQGGSPLHF; J: TRBJ1-6; D: TRBD1; V: TRBV7-2; size: .
DNA: TGCGCCACCGAAGGGAGGGGACTAGCGGGGGGGCTTAATATAAATGAGCAGTTCTTC; CDR3: CATEGRGLAGGLNINEQFF; J: TRBJ2-1; D: TRBD2; V: TRBV5-1; size: few